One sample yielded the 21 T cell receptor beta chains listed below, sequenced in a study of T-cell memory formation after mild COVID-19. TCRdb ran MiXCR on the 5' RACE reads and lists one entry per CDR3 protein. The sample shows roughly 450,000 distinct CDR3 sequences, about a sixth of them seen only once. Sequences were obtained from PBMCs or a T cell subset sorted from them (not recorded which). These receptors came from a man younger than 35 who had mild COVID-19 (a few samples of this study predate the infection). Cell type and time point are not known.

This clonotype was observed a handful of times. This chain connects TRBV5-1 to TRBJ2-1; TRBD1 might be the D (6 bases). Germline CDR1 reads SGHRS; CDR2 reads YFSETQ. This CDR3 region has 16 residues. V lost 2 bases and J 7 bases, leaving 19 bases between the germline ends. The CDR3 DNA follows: TGCGCCAGCAGCTTCACGATACAGGGAATCATTAATGAGCAGTTCTTC. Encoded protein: CASSFTIQGIINEQFF. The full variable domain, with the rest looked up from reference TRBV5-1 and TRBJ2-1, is KAGVTQTPRYLIKTRGQQVTLSCSPISGHRSVSWYQQTPGQGLQFLFEYFSETQRNKGNFPGRFSGRQFSNSRSEMNVSTLELGDSALYLCASSFTIQGIINEQFFGPGTRLTVL.

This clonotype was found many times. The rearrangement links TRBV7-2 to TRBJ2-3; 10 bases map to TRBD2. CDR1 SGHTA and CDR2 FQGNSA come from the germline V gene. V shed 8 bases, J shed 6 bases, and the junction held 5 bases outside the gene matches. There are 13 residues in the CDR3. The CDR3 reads CASHSGGHDTQYF. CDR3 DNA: TGTGCCAGCCATAGCGGGGGGCACGATACGCAGTATTTT.

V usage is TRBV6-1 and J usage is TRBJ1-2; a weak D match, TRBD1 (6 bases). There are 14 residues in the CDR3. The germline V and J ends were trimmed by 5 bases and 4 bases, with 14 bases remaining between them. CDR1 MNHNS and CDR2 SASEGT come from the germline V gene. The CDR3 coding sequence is TGTGCCAGCAGTCGAGCGGGGGGCGGCTATGGCTACACCTTC. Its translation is CASSRAGGGYGYTF.

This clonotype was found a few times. CDR3 sequence reads: CASSLAGEYNEQFF. The CDR3 region has the DNA TGCGCCAGCAGCCTCGCGGGGGAGTACAATGAGCAGTTCTTC. The chain couples TRBV5-1 to TRBJ2-1; TRBD2 matches 7 bases. This CDR3 is 14 amino acids long. V dropped 4 bases and J dropped 4; count of bases not matched to a gene: 5. The germline CDR1 and CDR2 sequences are SGHRS and YFSETQ. Full variable domain (missing parts from reference TRBV5-1 and TRBJ2-1): KAGVTQTPRYLIKTRGQQVTLSCSPISGHRSVSWYQQTPGQGLQFLFEYFSETQRNKGNFPGRFSGRQFSNSRSEMNVSTLELGDSALYLCASSLAGEYNEQFFGPGTRLTVL.

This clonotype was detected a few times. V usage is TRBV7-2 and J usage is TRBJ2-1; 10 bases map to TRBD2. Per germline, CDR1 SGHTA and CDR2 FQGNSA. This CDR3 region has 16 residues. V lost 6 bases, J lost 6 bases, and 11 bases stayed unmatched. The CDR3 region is CASSSLTSGRINEQFF. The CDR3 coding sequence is TGTGCCAGCAGTTCTTTGACTAGCGGGCGAATCAATGAGCAGTTCTTC.

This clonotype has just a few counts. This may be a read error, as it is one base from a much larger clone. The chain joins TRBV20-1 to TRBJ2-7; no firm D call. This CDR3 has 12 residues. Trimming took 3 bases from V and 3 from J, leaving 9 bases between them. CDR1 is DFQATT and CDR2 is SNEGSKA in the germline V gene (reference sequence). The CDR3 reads CSASYNFYEQYF. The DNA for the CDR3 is TGCAGTGCTAGTTATAACTTCTACGAGCAGTACTTC.

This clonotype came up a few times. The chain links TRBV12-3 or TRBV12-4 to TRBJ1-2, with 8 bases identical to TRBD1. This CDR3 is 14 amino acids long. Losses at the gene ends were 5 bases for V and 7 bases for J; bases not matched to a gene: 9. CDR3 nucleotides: TGTGCCAGCAGTCTTGAGAACAGGGGGAGTGGCTACACCTTC. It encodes CASSLENRGSGYTF.

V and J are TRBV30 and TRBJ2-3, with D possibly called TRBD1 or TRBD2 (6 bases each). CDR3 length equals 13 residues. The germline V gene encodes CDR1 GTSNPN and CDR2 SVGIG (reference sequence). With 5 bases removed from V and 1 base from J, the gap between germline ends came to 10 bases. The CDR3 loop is CAWARGGTDTQYF. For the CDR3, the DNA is TGTGCCTGGGCAAGGGGGGGCACAGATACGCAGTATTTT.

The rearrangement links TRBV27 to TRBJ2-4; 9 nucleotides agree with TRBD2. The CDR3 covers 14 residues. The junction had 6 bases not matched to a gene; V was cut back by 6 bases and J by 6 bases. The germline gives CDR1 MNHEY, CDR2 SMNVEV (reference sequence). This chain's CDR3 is CASSLSGGGNIQYF. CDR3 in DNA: TGTGCCAGCAGCCTTAGCGGGGGTGGAAACATTCAGTACTTC.

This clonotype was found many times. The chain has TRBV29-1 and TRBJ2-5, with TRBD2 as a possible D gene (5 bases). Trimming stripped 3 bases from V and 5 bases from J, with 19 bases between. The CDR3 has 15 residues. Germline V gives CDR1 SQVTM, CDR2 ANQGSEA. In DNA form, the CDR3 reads TGCAGCGTTGAGGACGAGGGCAGAATTTACGAGACCCAGTACTTC. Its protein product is CSVEDEGRIYETQYF.

In DNA, the CDR3 is TGTGCCAGCAGCTTCCTTGTAGGGGGAGAAGCTTTCTTT. It is translated as CASSFLVGGEAFF. This chain links TRBV7-9 with TRBJ1-1; maybe TRBD1 (6 bases). V lost 3 bases to trimming and J lost 8 bases, with 13 bases between them. There are 13 residues in the CDR3. Germline V gene sequence: CDR1 SEHNR, CDR2 FQNEAQ (reference sequence).

The CDR3 protein is CASSFSGPPDEQFF. CDR3 in DNA: TGTGCCAGCAGCTTTTCCGGGCCTCCCGATGAGCAGTTCTTC. The V gene is TRBV7-2, the J gene TRBJ2-1; D ambiguous. V lost 3 bases and J 8 bases, leaving 14 bases between the germline ends. Per the germline V gene, CDR1 is SGHTA and CDR2 is FQGNSA. The CDR3 totals 14 residues.

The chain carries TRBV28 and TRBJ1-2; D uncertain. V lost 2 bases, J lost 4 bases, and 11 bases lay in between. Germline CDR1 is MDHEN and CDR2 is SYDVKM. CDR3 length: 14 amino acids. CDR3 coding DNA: TGTGCCAGCAGTTTAGGCAGCGCCTCCTATGGCTACACCTTC. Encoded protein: CASSLGSASYGYTF.

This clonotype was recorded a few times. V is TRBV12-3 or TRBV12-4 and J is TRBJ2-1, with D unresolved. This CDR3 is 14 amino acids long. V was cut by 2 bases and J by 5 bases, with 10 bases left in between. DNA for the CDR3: TGTGCCAGCAGTTTACGGCATTTAGACAATGAGCAGTTCTTC. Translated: CASSLRHLDNEQFF.

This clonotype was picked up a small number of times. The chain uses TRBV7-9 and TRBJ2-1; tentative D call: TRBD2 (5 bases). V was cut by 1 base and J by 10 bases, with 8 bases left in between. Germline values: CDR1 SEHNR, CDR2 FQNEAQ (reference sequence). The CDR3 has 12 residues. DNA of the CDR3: TGTGCCAGCAGCTTAGGTGGGGAGGAGCAGTTCTTC. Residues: CASSLGGEEQFF.

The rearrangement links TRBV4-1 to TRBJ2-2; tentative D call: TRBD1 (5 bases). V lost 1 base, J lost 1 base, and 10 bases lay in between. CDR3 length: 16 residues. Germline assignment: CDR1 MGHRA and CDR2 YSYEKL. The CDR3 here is CASSQAQGKNTGELFF. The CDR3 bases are TGCGCCAGCAGCCAAGCGCAGGGAAAGAACACCGGGGAGCTGTTTTTT.

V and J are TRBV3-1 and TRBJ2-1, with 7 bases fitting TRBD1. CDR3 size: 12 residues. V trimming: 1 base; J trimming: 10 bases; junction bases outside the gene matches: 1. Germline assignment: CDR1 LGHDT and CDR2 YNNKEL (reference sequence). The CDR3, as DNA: TGTGCCAGCAGCCAAGCGGACAGGGAGCAGTTCTTC. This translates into CASSQADREQFF.

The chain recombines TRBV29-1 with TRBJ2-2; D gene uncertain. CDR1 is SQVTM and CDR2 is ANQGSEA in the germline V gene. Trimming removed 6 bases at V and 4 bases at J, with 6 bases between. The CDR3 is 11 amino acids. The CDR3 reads CSVPLTGELFF. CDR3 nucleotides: TGCAGCGTCCCACTCACCGGGGAGCTGTTTTTT.

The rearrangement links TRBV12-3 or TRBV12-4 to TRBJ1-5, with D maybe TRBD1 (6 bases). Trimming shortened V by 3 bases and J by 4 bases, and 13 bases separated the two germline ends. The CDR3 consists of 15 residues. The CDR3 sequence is CASSLRGGRNQPQHF. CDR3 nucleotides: TGTGCCAGCAGTTTGCGAGGGGGAAGAAATCAGCCCCAGCATTTT.

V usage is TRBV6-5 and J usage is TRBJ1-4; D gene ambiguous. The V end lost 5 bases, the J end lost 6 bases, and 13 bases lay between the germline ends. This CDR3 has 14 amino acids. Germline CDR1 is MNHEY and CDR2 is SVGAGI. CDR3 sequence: CASSTTRRYEKLFF. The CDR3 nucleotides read TGTGCCAGCAGTACAACCCGGAGATATGAAAAACTGTTTTTT.

The CDR3 DNA is TGCAGCGTTGGGGACAGGGGGATTAATGGCTACACCTTC. Translated: CSVGDRGINGYTF. The chain joins TRBV29-1 to TRBJ1-2; 11 bases map to TRBD1. CDR1 is SQVTM and CDR2 is ANQGSEA in the germline V gene. This CDR3 comprises 13 residues. J was trimmed by 6 bases and V by 4 bases; bases with no gene match: 4. Complete variable domain (other parts from reference TRBV29-1 and TRBJ1-2): SAVISQKPSRDICQRGTSLTIQCQVDSQVTMMFWYRQQPGQSLTLIATANQGSEATYESGFVIDKFPISRPNLTFSTLTVSNMSPEDSSIYLCSVGDRGINGYTFGSGTRLTVV.